One and the same sample provided the 21 T cell receptor beta chains below, sequenced in a study of blood T cell repertoires in COVID-19. Method: immunoSEQ multiplex PCR; TCRdb's copy keeps in-frame clones and lacks some. Among 210,000 or so clones, 65% to 90% were seen once, and the ten largest hold approximately 4.8%. The sequencing input was peripheral blood. Source of these receptors: a man aged 45-65 years with acute or convalescent COVID-19.

This clone was observed once. The chain joins TRBV2 to TRBJ2-5, with a possible D match to TRBD2 (5 bases). The CDR3 consists of 13 residues. The V and J ends lost 3 bases and 5 bases respectively, with 10 bases between them. Germline assignment: CDR1 SNHLY and CDR2 FYNNEI. The CDR3 spells CASSDRGLETQYF. The CDR3 coding sequence is TGTGCCAGCAGTGACCGGGGTCTGGAGACCCAGTACTTC.

This clone was detected a few times. The chain couples TRBV11-2 to TRBJ1-6; D is unresolved. The CDR3 loop spans 15 amino acids. Trimming shortened V by 5 bases and J by 5 bases, and 13 bases separated the two germline ends. The germline CDR1 and CDR2 sequences are SGHAT and FQNNGV. The CDR3 DNA reads as TGTGCCAGCAGCGTGCAAAGGCAGGATAATTCACCCCTCCACTTT. This codes for CASSVQRQDNSPLHF.

The chain links TRBV5-1 to TRBJ1-3, with D tentatively TRBD1 (6 bases). Germline V gene data show CDR1 as SGHRS and CDR2 as YFSETQ. Between the trimmed V and J ends, which lost 0 bases and 2 bases, there was a span of 12 bases. This CDR3 region has 16 residues. The CDR3 sequence is CASSLEMQGTGNTIYF. CDR3 coding DNA: TGCGCCAGCAGCTTGGAAATGCAGGGGACTGGAAACACCATATATTTT.

The chain recombines TRBV2 with TRBJ1-6; TRBD1 agrees at 9 bases. Losses at the gene ends were 6 bases for V and 5 bases for J; bases not matched to a gene: 8. The CDR3 spans 16 residues. Germline-derived CDR1 and CDR2 are SNHLY and FYNNEI. The CDR3 DNA sequence: TGTGCCAGCAGGGGGGGACAGGGCATCGATAATTCACCCCTCCACTTT. This encodes CASRGGQGIDNSPLHF.

The gene calls are TRBV7-9 and TRBJ2-1, with TRBD1 matching 7 bases. The J segment lost 12 bases and the V segment lost 3 bases, leaving 8 bases of the junction unmatched. The CDR3 is made up of 13 amino acids. The V gene's germline CDR1 is SEHNR and CDR2 FQNEAQ (reference sequence). In DNA form, the CDR3 reads TGTGCCAGCAGCTTTGGATCAGGGGGAGCGCAGTTCTTC. As protein: CASSFGSGGAQFF.

V gene TRBV27 combines with J gene TRBJ1-6, with 7 bases fitting TRBD1. V was pared by 3 bases and J by 8 bases, with 19 bases of the junction left unmatched. This CDR3 spans 19 amino acids. Germline-derived CDR1 and CDR2 are MNHEY and SMNVEV (reference sequence). The CDR3 region has the DNA TGTGCCAGCAGTTTTCTTCCAGGGGGATTTCGAATTTCGGATTCACCCCTCCACTTT. Protein: CASSFLPGGFRISDSPLHF.

This chain links TRBV5-1 with TRBJ2-5; 7 bases align to TRBD1. Per the germline V gene, CDR1 is SGHRS and CDR2 is YFSETQ. This CDR3 is built from 14 residues. V lost 0 bases to trimming and J lost 2 bases; unmatched junction nucleotides: 1. This chain's CDR3 is CASSLGRGQETQYF. DNA of the CDR3: TGCGCCAGCAGCTTGGGCAGGGGGCAAGAGACCCAGTACTTC.

The gene calls are TRBV4-1 and TRBJ2-2; perhaps TRBD1 as D (6 bases). The CDR3 spans 15 residues. The germline V gene encodes CDR1 MGHRA and CDR2 YSYEKL. Trimming removed 0 bases at V and 3 bases at J, with 8 bases between. The CDR3 reads CASSQETGYTGELFF. The CDR3 DNA reads TGCGCCAGCAGCCAAGAAACAGGGTACACCGGGGAGCTGTTTTTT.

This sequence joins TRBV4-2 and TRBJ2-1; 7 bases match TRBD2. CDR1 and CDR2 (germline): LGHNA, YNFKEQ. Trimming took 1 base from V and 5 from J; bases not matched to a gene: 5. This CDR3 region has 15 residues. Here the CDR3 DNA reads TGTGCCAGCAGCCAAGGGAGCGGGGCGAACAATGAGCAGTTCTTC. Protein sequence: CASSQGSGANNEQFF.

The chain couples TRBV6-6 to TRBJ1-2; maybe TRBD1 (5 bases). Germline V gives CDR1 MNHNY, CDR2 SVGAGI (reference sequence). The CDR3 loop spans 13 amino acids. Trimming cost V 8 bases and J 4 bases, with 14 bases left between them. The CDR3 reads CASEQDRFYGYTF. The CDR3 coding sequence is TGTGCCAGCGAACAAGACAGATTCTATGGCTACACCTTC.

This clone occurred once. The V gene is TRBV5-6, the J gene TRBJ2-7, with TRBD1 matching 7 bases. The ends lost 2 bases at V and 5 bases at J; junction bases unmatched: 13. CDR1 is SGHDT, CDR2 YYEEEE, per germline. This CDR3 comprises 16 residues. This CDR3 reads CASSFNPRGWYDEQYF. DNA of the CDR3: TGTGCCAGCAGCTTTAATCCCAGGGGGTGGTACGACGAGCAGTACTTC.

V and J are TRBV4-1 and TRBJ1-5; 8 nucleotides match TRBD1. Germline V CDR1 and CDR2: MGHRA, YSYEKL. The CDR3 sequence is 16 residues long. V shed 4 bases, J shed 0 bases, and the junction held 5 bases outside the gene matches. CDR3 protein: CASSPGGQGSNQPQHF. The CDR3 region has the DNA TGCGCCAGCAGCCCCGGTGGACAGGGTAGCAATCAGCCCCAGCATTTT.

This rearrangement joins TRBV9 to TRBJ1-5; D is unclear. V lost 0 bases to trimming and J lost 4 bases, with 5 bases between them. The CDR3 covers 13 residues. Germline CDR1 reads SGDLS; CDR2 reads YYNGEE. As DNA, the CDR3 is TGTGCCAGCAGCGTAGGAGTAAATCAGCCCCAGCATTTT. This codes for CASSVGVNQPQHF.

The chain uses TRBV4-1 and TRBJ1-4; 8 bases align to TRBD1. The CDR3 sequence is 15 residues long. Germline CDR1 and CDR2: MGHRA and YSYEKL. The V segment lost 3 bases and the J segment 6 bases; nucleotides outside the gene matches: 6. The CDR3 region has the DNA TGCGCCAGCAGCCAGAGACTGACAGGGGATGAAAAACTGTTTTTT. Amino acid sequence: CASSQRLTGDEKLFF.

The chain carries TRBV29-1 and TRBJ1-1, with TRBD1 matching 10 bases. This CDR3 has 14 residues. J lost 0 bases, V lost 4 bases, and 2 bases had no gene match. CDR1 is SQVTM and CDR2 is ANQGSEA in the germline V gene. The CDR3 sequence: CSVAGTGVNTEAFF. CDR3 coding DNA: TGCAGCGTTGCTGGGACAGGGGTGAACACTGAAGCTTTCTTT.

The chain links TRBV6-6 to TRBJ1-1; TRBD1 aligns across 8 bases. The CDR3 length is 16 residues. Per the germline V gene, CDR1 is MNHNY and CDR2 is SVGAGI (reference sequence). The junction had 9 bases not matched to a gene; V was cut back by 6 bases and J by 0 bases. DNA for the CDR3: TGTGCCAGCAGCCTCGGGACAGGAATAATGAACACTGAAGCTTTCTTT. It translates to CASSLGTGIMNTEAFF.

This clone was detected only once. The chain uses TRBV19 and TRBJ1-1; 9 bases match TRBD1. The junction had 8 bases not matched to a gene; V was cut back by 2 bases and J by 1 base. Germline CDR1 reads LNHDA; CDR2 reads SQIVND (reference sequence). This CDR3 spans 17 amino acids. CDR3 sequence: CASSIWNRGPWNTEAFF. In nucleotides, the CDR3 is TGTGCCAGTAGTATATGGAACAGGGGGCCATGGAACACTGAAGCTTTCTTT.

This rearrangement joins TRBV11-2 to TRBJ1-2, with D tentatively TRBD1 (6 bases). This CDR3 is built from 18 residues. With 3 bases removed from V and 0 bases from J, the gap between germline ends came to 20 bases. CDR1 SGHAT and CDR2 FQNNGV come from the germline V gene. The CDR3 region is CASSLIGGGALANYGYTF. In DNA form, the CDR3 reads TGTGCCAGCAGCTTGATCGGTGGGGGGGCGCTGGCTAACTATGGCTACACCTTC.

The chain uses TRBV2 and TRBJ1-2; TRBD1 matches 10 bases. Trimming cost V 7 bases and J 6 bases; bases outside gene matches: 5. The CDR3 runs 13 residues. Germline CDR1 SNHLY, CDR2 FYNNEI. The CDR3 nucleotides read TGTGCCAGCACTTGGACAGGGGGTAATGGCTACACCTTC. Protein sequence: CASTWTGGNGYTF.

There are many counts of this clone. This rearrangement joins TRBV9 to TRBJ2-7; tentatively, D is TRBD1 (7 bases). CDR1 and CDR2 (germline): SGDLS, YYNGEE. V was shortened by 4 bases and J by 6 bases, with 17 bases between the two germline ends. The CDR3 contains 14 residues. In nucleotides, the CDR3 is TGTGCCAGCAGCATAGAATACAGGGGAGGCGAGCAGTACTTC. Residues: CASSIEYRGGEQYF.

The gene calls are TRBV4-1 and TRBJ1-2, with 11 bases fitting TRBD1. V shed 4 bases and J 7 bases; nucleotides not matched to a gene: 11. Germline V lookup: CDR1 MGHRA, CDR2 YSYEKL. This CDR3 has 16 amino acids. The CDR3 region is CASSLPGQGAFGGYTF. The CDR3 DNA sequence: TGCGCCAGCAGCCTCCCAGGACAGGGGGCGTTTGGTGGCTACACCTTC.